This T cell receptor (beta chain) originates from a study of cytomegalovirus exposure and HLA in healthy donors. PCR employed 60 Vbeta and 13 Jbeta primers. TCRdb's copy holds only in-frame clones and misses some; the assay was immunoSEQ multiplex PCR. The sample includes about 150,000 clones, 77% of them seen just once. The sequence came from a woman in her thirties or forties in good health and CMV-seronegative. The sample taken for sequencing was PBMCs.

CDR3 sequence reads: CASSWLTDPRMNTEAFF. CDR3 in DNA: TGTGCCAGCAGCTGGCTGACAGATCCTAGAATGAACACTGAAGCTTTCTTT. This chain uses TRBV7-9 with TRBJ1-1; maybe TRBD1 (5 bases). This CDR3 region has 17 residues. Trimming left V 4 bases short and J 0 bases short, with 18 bases between. CDR1 SEHNR and CDR2 FQNEAQ come from the germline V gene (reference sequence).